The 19 T cell receptor beta chains below all came from one sample that was sequenced in a study of neurological immune-mediated disorders. MiXCR was run by TCRdb on the 5' RACE reads, yielding one entry per CDR3 protein. The repertoire has some 19,000 distinct CDR3 sequences, about 18% of them found once; the top ten carry roughly 7%. Material for sequencing was CD8+ T cells from blood. The receptors shown here come from a woman between 18 and 30 years old with multiple sclerosis.

This clonotype came up many times. The chain combines TRBV6-6 with TRBJ2-7, with D possibly being TRBD1 (6 bases). The CDR3 is 13 amino acids. V gave up 4 bases and J gave up 4 bases, with 11 bases separating them. Germline CDR1 MNHNY, CDR2 SVGAGI (reference sequence). The CDR3 DNA sequence: TGTGCCAGCAGTTTACAGGGTTTTTACGAGCAGTACGTC. It is translated as CASSLQGFYEQYV.

This clonotype appeared many times. V and J are TRBV27 and TRBJ1-5; 7 nucleotides line up with TRBD1. V shed 0 bases and J 4 bases; nucleotides not matched to a gene: 3. Germline values: CDR1 MNHEY, CDR2 SMNVEV (reference sequence). The CDR3 sequence is 15 residues long. The CDR3 DNA reads TGTGCCAGCAGTTTATCTTGGGGACAGAATCAGCCCCAGCATTTT. As protein: CASSLSWGQNQPQHF.

This clonotype was detected ten times or more. J is TRBJ1-2 and V is TRBV6-5; TRBD1 aligns across 8 bases. CDR3 size: 15 residues. Germline CDR1 and CDR2: MNHEY and SVGAGI. The J segment lost 3 bases and the V segment lost 4 bases, leaving 7 bases of the junction unmatched. CDR3 sequence reads: CASSFLAGGDYGYTF. CDR3 in DNA: TGTGCCAGCAGTTTCCTGGCAGGGGGCGACTATGGCTACACCTTC.

The chain recombines TRBV5-4 with TRBJ1-2; maybe TRBD1 (5 bases). V lost 0 bases to trimming and J lost 2 bases, with 8 bases between them. The CDR3 has 14 residues. CDR1 SGHNT and CDR2 YYREEE come from the germline V gene (reference sequence). CDR3 nucleotides: TGTGCCAGCAGCTTGGAGGGGTTAAACTATGGCTACACCTTC. Translating gives CASSLEGLNYGYTF.

This clonotype has at least ten counts. The genes are TRBV28 and TRBJ1-5; D is uncertain. V dropped 3 bases and J dropped 8 bases, with 11 bases sitting between them. Germline V gives CDR1 MDHEN, CDR2 SYDVKM. This CDR3 spans 13 amino acids. CDR3 in amino acids: CASSFSGAEPQHF. Written as DNA, the CDR3 is TGTGCCAGCAGTTTTTCAGGAGCTGAGCCCCAGCATTTT.

The chain uses TRBV20-1 and TRBJ1-5; no clear D gene. CDR1 and CDR2 from the germline V gene are DFQATT and SNEGSKA (reference sequence). With 3 bases removed from V and 0 bases from J, the gap between germline ends came to 18 bases. The CDR3 sequence is 17 residues long. The CDR3 coding sequence is TGCAGTGCTAGGGGGAACCCGGGGAACTATAGCAATCAGCCCCAGCATTTT. Translating it yields CSARGNPGNYSNQPQHF.

The sample holds a few counts of this clonotype. V gene TRBV20-1 combines with J gene TRBJ1-1; D remains ambiguous. The germline V and J ends were trimmed by 3 bases and 9 bases, with 14 bases remaining between them. The CDR3 spans 12 residues. Looked up from germline, CDR1 is DFQATT and CDR2 is SNEGSKA (reference sequence). For the CDR3, the DNA is TGCAGTGCTAGCCCAGGTCGGACTCAAGCTTTCTTT. It specifies CSASPGRTQAFF.

This clonotype was counted many times. The rearrangement joins TRBV18 to TRBJ2-3; D possibly corresponds to TRBD2 (6 bases). Trimming took 0 bases from V and 1 from J, leaving 14 bases between them. CDR3 length: 17 residues. CDR1 KGHSH and CDR2 LQKENI come from the germline V gene. CDR3 sequence (DNA): TGTGCCAGCTCACCACCGGTGCCTAGCGATGGCACAGATACGCAGTATTTT. Protein sequence: CASSPPVPSDGTDTQYF.

This clonotype was counted a few times. This chain links TRBV10-3 with TRBJ1-1; D remains unclear. V lost 2 bases and J 2 bases, leaving 6 bases between the germline ends. There are 13 residues in the CDR3. Looked up from germline, CDR1 is ENHRY and CDR2 is SYGVKD. CDR3 bases: TGTGCCATCAGTGAGAACCGCAACACTGAAGCTTTCTTT. Protein product: CAISENRNTEAFF.

This clonotype occurred many times. This chain joins TRBV6-1 and TRBJ1-6; D is unclear. Trimming cost V 3 bases and J 7 bases, with 13 bases left between them. Germline CDR1 is MNHNS and CDR2 is SASEGT. This CDR3 region has 15 residues. The CDR3 region is CASSEIDGTNSPLHF. In DNA, the CDR3 is TGTGCCAGCAGTGAGATCGACGGAACGAATTCACCCCTCCACTTT.

This clonotype is medium-sized within its sample. V is TRBV20-1 and J is TRBJ1-5, with 10 bases that match TRBD1. This CDR3 has 18 amino acids. The germline V gene has CDR1 DFQATT and CDR2 SNEGSKA (reference sequence). V shed 2 bases, J shed 6 bases, and the junction held 16 bases outside the gene matches. Here the CDR3 reads CSARNWDRGPGGGQPQHF. Here the CDR3 DNA reads TGCAGTGCTAGAAATTGGGACAGGGGCCCGGGGGGCGGTCAGCCCCAGCATTTT.

This clonotype has more than one count but fewer than ten. The rearrangement uses TRBV12-5 and TRBJ1-1; D is undetermined. Looked up from germline, CDR1 is LGHNT and CDR2 is FRNRAP. This CDR3 spans 16 amino acids. V was shortened by 4 bases and J by 0 bases, with 15 bases between the two germline ends. CDR3 loop: CASGSSGSTMNTEAFF. The CDR3 region has the DNA TGTGCTAGTGGTTCATCGGGGTCCACGATGAACACTGAAGCTTTCTTT.

Many counts were recorded for this clonotype. The CDR3 DNA follows: TGCGCCAGCAGCCTATCACAGGGGCCAGATACGCAGTATTTT. The encoded protein is CASSLSQGPDTQYF. The rearrangement joins TRBV4-1 to TRBJ2-3, with TRBD1 matching over 7 bases. V was clipped by 4 bases and J by 4 bases; unmatched bases: 5. CDR3 length equals 14 residues. Germline CDR1 MGHRA, CDR2 YSYEKL.

In this sample, this clonotype turned up many times. The rearrangement joins TRBV7-2 to TRBJ2-1; 8 bases are shared with TRBD1. V was clipped by 2 bases and J by 10 bases; unmatched bases: 10. The CDR3 is 15 amino acids. Germline CDR1 is SGHTA and CDR2 is FQGNSA. The CDR3 is CASSLNSGGTREQFF. CDR3 DNA sequence: TGTGCCAGCAGCTTAAACTCAGGGGGCACACGCGAGCAGTTCTTC.

This clonotype was observed at least ten times. This chain joins TRBV7-2 and TRBJ2-7; 9 bases agree with TRBD1. V shed 7 bases and J 2 bases; nucleotides not matched to a gene: 9. The CDR3 has 15 amino acids. Germline V gene sequence: CDR1 SGHTA, CDR2 FQGNSA. The CDR3 spells CASTRGTGKTYEQYF. The CDR3 DNA reads as TGTGCCAGCACCCGAGGGACAGGGAAAACCTACGAGCAGTACTTC.

At least ten counts were recorded for this clonotype. V usage is TRBV27 and J usage is TRBJ1-4; 7 nucleotides match TRBD1. This CDR3 is built from 16 residues. Per the germline V gene, CDR1 is MNHEY and CDR2 is SMNVEV (reference sequence). Unmatched junction bases numbered 8, after V lost 1 base and J lost 6 bases. In nucleotides, the CDR3 is TGTGCCAGCAGTTTATACAGGGGAGGTACGGATGAAAAACTGTTTTTT. This sequence encodes CASSLYRGGTDEKLFF.

The chain is built from TRBV28 and TRBJ2-1, with D perhaps TRBD2 (6 bases). The length of the CDR3 is 14 residues. Trimming shortened V by 11 bases and J by 9 bases, and 23 bases separated the two germline ends. Germline V gene lookup returns CDR1 MDHEN and CDR2 SYDVKM. The CDR3 DNA follows: TGTGCCGGCAACCAACTTTCTAGCGATCTTGAGCAGTTCTTC. Translated: CAGNQLSSDLEQFF.

This clonotype was observed at least ten times. The rearrangement links TRBV7-9 to TRBJ2-5; 8 nucleotides match TRBD1. With V trimmed by 5 bases and J by 2 bases, 4 bases remained unmatched. CDR1 SEHNR and CDR2 FQNEAQ come from the germline V gene (reference sequence). This CDR3 has 14 amino acids. The CDR3, as DNA: TGTGCCAGCAGCATTTGGGACAGGCAAGAGACCCAGTACTTC. This sequence encodes CASSIWDRQETQYF. The full variable domain, with the rest looked up from reference TRBV7-9 and TRBJ2-5, is DTGVSQNPRHKITKRGQNVTFRCDPISEHNRLYWYRQTLGQGPEFLTYFQNEAQLEKSRLLSDRFSAERPKGSFSTLEIQRTEQGDSAMYLCASSIWDRQETQYFGPGTRLLVL.

V is TRBV11-2 and J is TRBJ2-3; TRBD2 matches 8 bases. CDR3 length equals 14 residues. V shed 1 base, J shed 4 bases, and the junction held 1 base outside the gene matches. Germline V gene sequence: CDR1 SGHAT, CDR2 FQNNGV. CDR3 nucleotides: TGTGCCAGCAGCTTAGCGGGGGGGCCAGATACGCAGTATTTT. Its translation is CASSLAGGPDTQYF.